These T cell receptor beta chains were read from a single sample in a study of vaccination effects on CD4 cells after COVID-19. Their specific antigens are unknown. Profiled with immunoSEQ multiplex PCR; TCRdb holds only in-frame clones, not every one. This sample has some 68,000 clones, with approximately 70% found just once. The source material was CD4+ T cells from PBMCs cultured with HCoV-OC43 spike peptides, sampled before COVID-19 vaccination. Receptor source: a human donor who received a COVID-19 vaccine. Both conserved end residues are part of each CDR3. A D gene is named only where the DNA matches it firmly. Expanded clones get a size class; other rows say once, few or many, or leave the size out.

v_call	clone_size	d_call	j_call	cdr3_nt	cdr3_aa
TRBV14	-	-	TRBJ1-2	TGTGCCAGCAGCCAAGTCCCAGGCAACTATGGCTACACCTTC	CASSQVPGNYGYTF
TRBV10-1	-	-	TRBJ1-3	TGCGCCAGCACAGTCCCGGTTGAGTGTGGAAACACCATATATTTT	CASTVPVECGNTIYF
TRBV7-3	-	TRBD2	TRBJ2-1	TGTGCCAGCAGCCCCTTAGCGGGCTCCTACAATGAGCAGTTCTTC	CASSPLAGSYNEQFF
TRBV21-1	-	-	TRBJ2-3	TGTGCCAGCAGCTCCCCCCGGGGACAGGGGCTGGGAGATACGCAGTATTTT	CASSSPRGQGLGDTQYF
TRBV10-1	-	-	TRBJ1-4	TGCGCCAGCAGTGAAGGGGAGGCTAATGAAAAACTGTTTTTT	CASSEGEANEKLFF
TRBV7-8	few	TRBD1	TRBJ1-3	TGTGCCAGCAGCTTAGACAGGGGGACCTCTGGAAACACCATATATTTT	CASSLDRGTSGNTIYF
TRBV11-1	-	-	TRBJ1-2	TGTGCCAGCAGCTTAGCGCCCGGCTTCGGCTATGGCTACACCTTC	CASSLAPGFGYGYTF
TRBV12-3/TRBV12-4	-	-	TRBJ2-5	TGTGCCAGCAGGGATGGGACACAAGAGACCCAGTACTTC	CASRDGTQETQYF
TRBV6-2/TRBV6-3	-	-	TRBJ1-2	TGTGCCAGCAGTACTCCTGGGACGATAGGTGGCTACACCTTC	CASSTPGTIGGYTF
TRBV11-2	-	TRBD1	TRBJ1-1	TGTGCCAGCAGCTTATCAGGGGGTCATGACACTGAAGCTTTCTTT	CASSLSGGHDTEAFF
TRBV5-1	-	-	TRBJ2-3	TGCGCCAGCAGCGGGGTTTCGGCCGCCGGCACAGATACGCAGTATTTT	CASSGVSAAGTDTQYF
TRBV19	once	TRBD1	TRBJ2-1	TGTGCCAGTAGATCCCGACAGGGGGGGAATGAGCAGTTCTTC	CASRSRQGGNEQFF
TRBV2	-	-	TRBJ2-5	TGTGCCAGCAATAACGAGGCCCAGTACTTC	CASNNEAQYF
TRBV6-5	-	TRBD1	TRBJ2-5	TGTGCCAGCAGTAGGGACAGGGGCCGCCAAGAGACCCAGTACTTC	CASSRDRGRQETQYF
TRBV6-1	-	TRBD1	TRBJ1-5	TGTGCCAGCAGTGAAGTTCGGACAGGGGGCAATCAGCCCCAGCATTTT	CASSEVRTGGNQPQHF
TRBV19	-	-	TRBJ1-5	TGTGCCAGTAGTCCCCTGAACCTTAATCAGCCCCAGCATTTT	CASSPLNLNQPQHF
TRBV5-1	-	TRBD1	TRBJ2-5	TGCGCCAGCAGCGAGACAGGGGGAAAGGAAGAGACCCAGTACTTC	CASSETGGKEETQYF
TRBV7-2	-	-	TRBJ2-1	TGTGCCAGCAGCCTATCCCGTGGGGTGGAGTTCTTC	CASSLSRGVEFF
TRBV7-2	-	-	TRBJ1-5	TGTGCCAGCAGCCGGACGGCAGAGCCCCAGCATTTT	CASSRTAEPQHF
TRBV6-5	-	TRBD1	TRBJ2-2	TGTGCCAGCAGAGCCGGGACAGTCAACACCGGGGAGCTGTTTTTT	CASRAGTVNTGELFF
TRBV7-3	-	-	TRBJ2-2	TGTGCCAGCAGCGGCCGCGGAAGCGTCTCGAACACCGGGGAGCTGTTTTTT	CASSGRGSVSNTGELFF
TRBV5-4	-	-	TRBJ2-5	TGTGCCAGCAGCCCAGGGGGGGTGGAGACCCAGTACTTC	CASSPGGVETQYF
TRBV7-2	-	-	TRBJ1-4	TGTGCCAGCAGCTACCGGGCAACAACTAATGAAAAACTGTTTTTT	CASSYRATTNEKLFF
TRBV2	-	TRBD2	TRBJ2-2	TGTGCCAGCAGTCCCCTAGCGGGGGTAAACACCGGGGAGCTGTTTTTT	CASSPLAGVNTGELFF
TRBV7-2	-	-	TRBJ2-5	TGTGCCAGCAGCTTAACCAGAAGTTTGGAGACCCAGTACTTC	CASSLTRSLETQYF
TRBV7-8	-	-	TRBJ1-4	TGTGCCAGCAGCACCCGTTGGGGAGCAACTAATGAAAAACTGTTTTTT	CASSTRWGATNEKLFF
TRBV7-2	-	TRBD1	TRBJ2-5	TGTGCCAGCAGCTTATACCCGACAGGGTTAATGGAGACCCAGTACTTC	CASSLYPTGLMETQYF
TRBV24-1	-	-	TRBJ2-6	TGTGCCACCAGTGATACCCCTGGGAAGGGTCGCGAAAAAAACTCTGGGGCCAACGTCCTGACTTTC	CATSDTPGKGREKNSGANVLTF